One and the same sample provided the 11 T cell receptor beta chains below, sequenced in a study of T cell responses to AZD1222 COVID-19 vaccine. TCRdb's table, derived via immunoSEQ multiplex PCR, lists solely in-frame clones and lacks some. The repertoire holds 110,000 to 150,000 clones, with over 75% as singletons. The specimen was peripheral blood, collected on day 0 of AZD1222 vaccination. The source of these receptors is an adult in good health.

This chain links TRBV6-6 with TRBJ2-5; 8 nucleotides line up with TRBD1. The V and J ends lost 6 bases and 5 bases, in that order; junction bases with no gene match: 11. The CDR3 spans 15 residues. Germline CDR1 is MNHNY and CDR2 is SVGAGI (reference sequence). The CDR3 DNA reads as TGTGCCAGCAGATTCCTACAGGGGGGTGGTGAGACCCAGTACTTC. This translates into CASRFLQGGGETQYF.

The rearrangement uses TRBV19 and TRBJ1-1; D remains ambiguous. The V end lost 1 base, the J end lost 5 bases, and 17 bases lay between the germline ends. Germline V gene sequence: CDR1 LNHDA, CDR2 SQIVND (reference sequence). There are 16 residues in the CDR3. The CDR3 DNA reads as TGTGCCAGTAGTATAGGAGGAAGTTTTTGGGGAACTGAAGCTTTCTTT. Its protein is CASSIGGSFWGTEAFF.

This chain uses TRBV28 with TRBJ1-1, with 8 bases lining up with TRBD1. The CDR3 length is 16 residues. Losses at the gene ends were 0 bases for V and 6 bases for J; bases not matched to a gene: 9. CDR1 MDHEN and CDR2 SYDVKM come from the germline V gene. CDR3 loop: CASSLWDRAKSAEAFF. CDR3 DNA: TGTGCCAGCAGTTTATGGGACAGGGCGAAGTCGGCTGAAGCTTTCTTT. Based on the CDR3 plus reference TRBV28 and TRBJ1-1, the full variable domain is DVKVTQSSRYLVKRTGEKVFLECVQDMDHENMFWYRQDPGLGLRLIYFSYDVKMKEKGDIPEGYSVSREKKERFSLILESASTNQTSMYLCASSLWDRAKSAEAFFGQGTRLTVV.

The chain uses TRBV15 and TRBJ1-2, with D perhaps matching TRBD1 (6 bases). Germline V lookup: CDR1 LNHNV, CDR2 YYDKDF (reference sequence). This CDR3 region has 14 residues. V gave up 3 bases and J gave up 5 bases, with 13 bases separating them. The CDR3 nucleotides are TGTGCCACCAGCAGCGAGCTAGGGGGTTATGGCTACACCTTC. As protein: CATSSELGGYGYTF. The full variable domain, with the rest looked up from reference TRBV15 and TRBJ1-2, is DAMVIQNPRYQVTQFGKPVTLSCSQTLNHNVMYWYQQKSSQAPKLLFHYYDKDFNNEADTPDNFQSRRPNTSFCFLDIRSPGLGDTAMYLCATSSELGGYGYTFGSGTRLTVV.

About this clone itself: The sample holds other DNA sequences that translate to the same CDR3. The chain has TRBV12-3 or TRBV12-4 and TRBJ1-2; no firm D call. The V and J ends lost 2 bases and 6 bases respectively, with 1 base between them. This CDR3 has 10 residues. CDR3 sequence: CASSLNGYTF. The CDR3 nucleotides read TGTGCCAGCAGTTTAAATGGCTACACCTTC.

The DNA for the CDR3 is TGTGCCAGCAGTAGGGCGGAGGGTTCAGATACGCAGTATTTT. It codes for CASSRAEGSDTQYF. The rearrangement uses TRBV5-8 and TRBJ2-3; D possibly corresponds to TRBD2 (6 bases). V was cut by 5 bases and J by 4 bases, with 14 bases left in between. Germline V gene lookup returns CDR1 SGHTS and CDR2 YDEGEE. This CDR3 is 14 amino acids long.

J is TRBJ2-2 and V is TRBV6-5; D is perhaps TRBD1 or TRBD2 (5 bases each). Germline CDR1 is MNHEY and CDR2 is SVGAGI. Trimming took off 6 bases at V and 6 bases at J, with 14 bases between the two ends. CDR3 length: 14 amino acids. CDR3 coding DNA: TGTGCCAGCAGGAACCGAGGGGACGCCGGGGAGCTGTTTTTT. Residues: CASRNRGDAGELFF.

This clone was counted between two and nine times. The chain carries TRBV18 and TRBJ1-2; D is unresolved. This CDR3 is built from 16 residues. Germline CDR1 reads KGHSH; CDR2 reads LQKENI. Trimming removed 3 bases from V and 3 bases from J, with 17 bases in between. CDR3 sequence: CASSPESEGRDYGYTF. The CDR3 DNA sequence: TGTGCCAGCTCACCTGAAAGCGAAGGTAGAGACTATGGCTACACCTTC.

The chain uses TRBV9 and TRBJ2-1, with a weak D call TRBD1 (6 bases). CDR1 is SGDLS, CDR2 YYNGEE, per germline. The CDR3 loop spans 15 amino acids. V was shortened by 4 bases and J by 3 bases, with 14 bases between the two germline ends. The CDR3 sequence: CASSLRGERYNEQFF. DNA for the CDR3: TGTGCCAGCAGCCTCAGGGGTGAGCGCTACAATGAGCAGTTCTTC.

This rearrangement joins TRBV11-2 to TRBJ1-1, with 8 bases that match TRBD1. CDR1 and CDR2 from the germline V gene are SGHAT and FQNNGV. The V and J ends lost 7 bases and 4 bases, in that order; junction bases with no gene match: 11. This CDR3 region has 15 residues. The CDR3 DNA reads TGTGCCAGCACCGAATTACAGGGGGAGGGCACTGAAGCTTTCTTT. This codes for CASTELQGEGTEAFF.

The chain carries TRBV6-1 and TRBJ2-3; 11 nucleotides align to TRBD2. The CDR3 is made up of 16 amino acids. Germline V gene lookup returns CDR1 MNHNS and CDR2 SASEGT. V gave up 2 bases and J gave up 1 base; unmatched junction bases: 2. CDR3 amino acids: CASSETSGSRTDTQYF. The CDR3 nucleotides are TGTGCCAGCAGTGAAACTAGCGGGAGTCGCACAGATACGCAGTATTTT.